The 23 T cell receptor beta chains listed next were all sequenced from one sample in a study of T cells in Graves' hyperthyroidism and ophthalmopathy. RNA transcripts gave rise to amplified TCR beta CDR3 regions. When the TCR CDR3 underwent first-round RT-PCR, the HTBI primer set was used. TCRdb ran MiXCR on the multiplex PCR reads and lists one entry per CDR3 protein. The sample has about 360,000 distinct CDR3 sequences, 13% seen once. Sequencing input: blood. The receptor source for this set is a woman aged 18-35 years with Graves' hyperthyroidism.

This clonotype was detected many times. The CDR3 region is CASSLPLAGYEQYF. In nucleotides, the CDR3 is TGTGCCAGCAGTCTCCCACTAGCGGGGTACGAGCAGTACTTC. V usage is TRBV28 and J usage is TRBJ2-7; 10 positions match TRBD2. The germline CDR1 and CDR2 sequences are MDHEN and SYDVKM. Losses at the gene ends were 5 bases for V and 4 bases for J; bases not matched to a gene: 5. The CDR3 spans 14 residues.

Note on this clonotype: One end of the junction is discordant with germline, which a read error may explain. The CDR3 DNA is TGTGCCCGCAGTTACTCGAGCCAGGCTATCACTGAAGCTTTCTTT. It specifies CARSYSSQAITEAFF. The chain recombines TRBV6-2 or TRBV6-3 with TRBJ1-1, with D unclear. Germline V gene sequence: CDR1 MNHEY, CDR2 SVGEGT. The CDR3 totals 15 residues.

This clonotype was recorded many times. V and J are TRBV13 and TRBJ2-3; a weak D match, TRBD1 (5 bases). CDR3 length: 13 amino acids. The germline V and J ends were trimmed by 5 bases and 4 bases, with 10 bases remaining between them. Germline values: CDR1 PRHDT, CDR2 FYEKMQ (reference sequence). The chain's CDR3 is CASSVWGPDTQYF. CDR3 sequence (DNA): TGTGCCAGCAGCGTTTGGGGCCCAGATACGCAGTATTTT.

This clonotype came up many times. V is TRBV10-3 and J is TRBJ1-6; 7 bases agree with TRBD1. Germline-derived CDR1 and CDR2 are ENHRY and SYGVKD. J gave up 3 bases and V 0 bases, and 11 bases lay outside the gene matches. The CDR3 covers 19 residues. CDR3: CAISESRYTGEVYNSPLHF. CDR3 sequence (DNA): TGTGCCATCAGTGAGTCGAGGTACACAGGGGAGGTCTATAATTCACCCCTCCACTTT.

The chain uses TRBV19 and TRBJ2-3; 9 positions agree with TRBD2. Germline-derived CDR1 and CDR2 are LNHDA and SQIVND (reference sequence). The CDR3 is 15 residues long. The J segment lost 3 bases and the V segment lost 4 bases, leaving 5 bases of the junction unmatched. CDR3 amino acids: CASSTFSGGTDTQYF. Written as DNA, the CDR3 is TGTGCCAGTAGTACGTTTAGCGGGGGAACAGATACGCAGTATTTT.

This clonotype turned up a few times. The chain joins TRBV27 to TRBJ1-4; tentatively, D is TRBD1 (6 bases). The germline gives CDR1 MNHEY, CDR2 SMNVEV (reference sequence). V was shortened by 8 bases and J by 10 bases, with 14 bases between the two germline ends. This CDR3 has 12 amino acids. The CDR3 is CASASEGGKLFF. For the CDR3, the DNA is TGTGCCAGCGCCTCAGAGGGGGGAAAACTGTTTTTT.

Ten or more counts support this clonotype. The chain combines TRBV28 with TRBJ2-2, with no clear D. This CDR3 has 14 amino acids. From germline, CDR1 is MDHEN and CDR2 SYDVKM. The V end was cut by 8 bases, the J end by 1 base, with 11 bases between. The CDR3 here is CASRTAENTGELFF. The CDR3 region has the DNA TGTGCCAGCCGAACAGCAGAGAACACCGGGGAGCTGTTTTTT.

This clonotype was seen a few times. V and J are TRBV20-1 and TRBJ2-1; 8 nucleotides match TRBD1. The germline gives CDR1 DFQATT, CDR2 SNEGSKA (reference sequence). The length of the CDR3 is 16 residues. V gave up 1 base and J gave up 8 bases; unmatched junction bases: 13. The CDR3 DNA follows: TGCAGTGCTAGAGGTAATCTACAGGGGGTATTCCATGAGCAGTTCTTC. Encoded protein: CSARGNLQGVFHEQFF.

V gene TRBV11-1 combines with J gene TRBJ2-5; 7 nucleotides line up with TRBD1. Germline CDR1 and CDR2: SGHAT and FQDESV (reference sequence). The CDR3 runs to 14 residues. V gave up 1 base and J gave up 3 bases; unmatched junction bases: 2. The CDR3 reads CASSLGQGEETQYF. The CDR3, as DNA: TGTGCCAGCAGCTTAGGGCAGGGGGAAGAGACCCAGTACTTC.

Comment on this clonotype: This could be a read error, since a much larger clone is one nucleotide away. The chain links TRBV7-9 to TRBJ2-1; the match to TRBD1 covers 8 bases. The J call could be wrong; TRBJ2-7 is a better fit for the DNA end. The V gene's germline CDR1 is SEHNR and CDR2 FQNEAQ (reference sequence). The CDR3 extends over 14 amino acids. In DNA, the CDR3 is TGTGCCAGCAGCTTCCAGGGGGCCAACAATGAGCAGTACTTC. Translation gives CASSFQGANNEQYF.

Of note for this clonotype: A single base separates this from a much larger clone, so it may be a read error. The chain links TRBV24-1 to TRBJ2-1; no clear D gene. The length of the CDR3 is 12 residues. CDR1 KGHDR and CDR2 SFDVKD come from the germline V gene. The CDR3 loop is CVTSDLLNEQFF. The CDR3 coding sequence is TGTGTCACCAGTGACCTGCTAAATGAGCAGTTCTTC.

Points on this clonotype: Just one base apart from a much larger clone, this may be a read error. The chain uses TRBV10-3 and TRBJ2-1; 9 bases line up with TRBD1. The CDR3 has 15 amino acids. Germline V gene sequence: CDR1 ENHRY, CDR2 SYGVKD. After removal of 10 bases from V and 10 bases from J, the junction contained 17 bases not matched to a gene. CDR3 DNA: TGTGCCACCGGCCGGCCTTTAGGGGACAGGGCCGAGCAGTTCTTC. This encodes CATGRPLGDRAEQFF.

This clonotype has at least ten counts. The rearrangement joins TRBV18 to TRBJ2-5, with a possible D match to TRBD1 (6 bases). CDR3 length: 16 amino acids. V lost 6 bases and J 1 base, leaving 18 bases between the germline ends. Germline lookup yields CDR1 KGHSH and CDR2 LQKENI. The CDR3 DNA reads as TGTGCCAGCTCGGGCAGTGGACAGCCATTCCAAGAGACCCAGTACTTC. As protein: CASSGSGQPFQETQYF.

This clonotype was seen many times. CDR3 in amino acids: CASSYETSPSYEQYF. Written as DNA, the CDR3 is TGTGCCAGCAGCTATGAGACTAGCCCGTCCTACGAGCAGTACTTC. The rearrangement uses TRBV7-9 and TRBJ2-7; 7 bases line up with TRBD2. This CDR3 has 15 amino acids. CDR1 and CDR2 (germline): SEHNR, FQNEAQ (reference sequence). V was clipped by 4 bases and J by 1 base; unmatched bases: 7. Together with reference TRBV7-9 and TRBJ2-7, the CDR3 gives the full variable domain: DTGVSQNPRHKITKRGQNVTFRCDPISEHNRLYWYRQTLGQGPEFLTYFQNEAQLEKSRLLSDRFSAERPKGSFSTLEIQRTEQGDSAMYLCASSYETSPSYEQYFGPGTRLTVT.

In its sample, this clonotype was seen many times. The CDR3 reads CASSLSRGPTAETQYF. The CDR3 DNA follows: TGTGCCAGCAGCTTATCGAGGGGCCCCACCGCTGAGACCCAGTACTTC. V is TRBV7-2 and J is TRBJ2-5; D tentatively reads TRBD1 or TRBD2 (5 bases each). The CDR3 is 16 residues long. Trimming removed 2 bases from V and 5 bases from J, with 18 bases in between. Germline V gene sequence: CDR1 SGHTA, CDR2 FQGNSA.

Remarks on this clonotype: A much bigger clone sits one base away, suggesting this may be a read error. V and J are TRBV2 and TRBJ1-2, with D uncertain. The V gene lost 8 bases and the J gene lost 14 bases, with 21 bases spanning the gap. Germline CDR1 and CDR2: SNHLY and FYNNEI. The CDR3 has 12 amino acids. As DNA, the CDR3 is TGTGCCAGCGGTGGGATGGGCCGTGGGGAAACCTTC. It specifies CASGGMGRGETF.

Ten or more counts support this clonotype. This sequence joins TRBV6-1 and TRBJ2-1; 8 bases match TRBD2. This CDR3 region has 17 residues. J lost 7 bases, V lost 8 bases, and 19 bases had no gene match. From germline, CDR1 is MNHNS and CDR2 SASEGT. DNA for the CDR3: TGTGCCAGCGGGGGGGGAAGTAGGAGCGGGAGAAAGAATGAGCAGTTCTTC. It is translated as CASGGGSRSGRKNEQFF.

There are many counts of this clonotype. CDR3 protein: CASSSDGSPSAPSSYNEQFF. DNA of the CDR3: TGTGCCAGCAGTTCAGATGGGTCACCTAGCGCCCCGAGCTCCTACAATGAGCAGTTCTTC. J is TRBJ2-1 and V is TRBV6-2 or TRBV6-3; TRBD2 might be the D (6 bases). Germline assignment: CDR1 MNHEY and CDR2 SVGEGT. The CDR3 loop spans 20 amino acids. The V end was cut by 4 bases, the J end by 0 bases, with 25 bases between.

This clonotype was seen repeatedly, ten times or more. The V call is TRBV6-1, the J call TRBJ2-1; 7 bases line up with TRBD1. Per the germline V gene, CDR1 is MNHNS and CDR2 is SASEGT. The V and J ends lost 6 bases and 8 bases, in that order; junction bases with no gene match: 13. The length of the CDR3 is 15 residues. CDR3: CASSSRQGGGYEQFF. The DNA of the CDR3 is TGTGCCAGCAGCTCCCGACAGGGCGGCGGCTATGAGCAGTTCTTC.

This clonotype occurred many times. A junction end diverges from the germline sequence, so it may reflect a read error. V and J are TRBV11-2 and TRBJ2-1; TRBD1 matches at 8 bases. From germline, CDR1 is SGHAT and CDR2 FQNNGV. The CDR3 covers 15 residues. As DNA, the CDR3 is TGTGCCAGCAGCCTAGAGACAGGGGATTACAATGAGCAGTTCTTC. It encodes CASSLETGDYNEQFF.

This clonotype was detected ten times or more. This chain uses TRBV28 with TRBJ2-1, with no clear D. Trimming removed 2 bases from V and 2 bases from J, with 13 bases in between. The CDR3 has 16 residues. CDR1 MDHEN and CDR2 SYDVKM come from the germline V gene. Here the CDR3 reads CASSLVRSPTYNEQFF. The CDR3 DNA sequence: TGTGCCAGCAGTTTAGTCCGGAGCCCAACCTACAATGAGCAGTTCTTC.

This clonotype was seen repeatedly, ten times or more. The V gene is TRBV6-1, the J gene TRBJ2-2; 9 bases line up with TRBD2. The CDR3 contains 16 residues. The V segment lost 4 bases and the J segment 4 bases; nucleotides outside the gene matches: 7. The germline CDR1 and CDR2 sequences are MNHNS and SASEGT. CDR3 region: CASSGAGGGSTGELFF. CDR3 bases: TGTGCCAGCAGTGGTGCGGGGGGGGGAAGCACCGGGGAGCTGTTTTTT.

For this clonotype: The limits of the CDR3 on the DNA are not certain, so only TCRdb's listed CDR3 is given. J is TRBJ2-3 and V is TRBV5-4; the D call of TRBD2 is as the table states it, not checked on the DNA. Germline-derived CDR1 and CDR2 are SGHNT and YYREEE (reference sequence). With termini counted, the CDR3 has 18 amino acids. CDR3 loop: CASSFYICSPPVTDTQYF.